The subject of this entry is one T cell receptor (beta chain). This sample was taken from a study of control samples from healthy donors and cancer patients. The table came from immunoSEQ multiplex PCR; TCRdb's copy has only in-frame clones and leaves some out. Of 150,000 to 170,000 clones listed, about 94% are singletons. Trimming stripped 5 bases from V and 1 base from J, with 5 bases between. Germline V gives CDR1 MNHNY, CDR2 SVGAGI (reference sequence). CDR3 length: 12 residues. The clonotype was recovered from a man aged 35 to 55 in good health. The material sequenced was blood. This chain uses TRBV6-6 with TRBJ1-1; D is undetermined. For the CDR3, the DNA is TGTGCCAGCAGTAATGCGAACACTGAAGCTTTCTTT. It yields the protein CASSNANTEAFF.